This entry lists 28 T cell receptor beta chains sequenced from one sample in a study of metastatic and nonmetastatic thyroid tumors (TCRdb year 2020). None of the patients had been given any treatment before thyroid surgery. The library was produced with PCR. TCRdb lists the instrument as Illumina HiSeq 4000. In-frame beta chains were kept once TCRdb had trimmed the public reads at Q25 with fastp and called clones with MiXCR. This sample has approximately 19,000 clones in its table, and less than 20% of those were observed once. The ten top clones hold roughly 30% of the sample. Sequenced: blood. Receptors originate from a female donor with papillary thyroid cancer or a benign thyroid nodule (not recorded which). Some clones in this sample may be carry-over from other donors' samples.

At least ten counts were recorded for this clone. The chain has TRBV5-1 and TRBJ1-1, with a weak D call TRBD1 (5 bases). Between the trimmed V and J ends, which lost 6 bases and 1 base, there was a span of 10 bases. The CDR3 totals 13 residues. Germline V gives CDR1 SGHRS, CDR2 YFSETQ. The CDR3 DNA is TGCGCCAGCAAGGGCACAGGGAACACTGAAGCTTTCTTT. Protein product: CASKGTGNTEAFF. Looking up the rest from reference TRBV5-1 and TRBJ1-1 gives the full variable domain: KAGVTQTPRYLIKTRGQQVTLSCSPISGHRSVSWYQQTPGQGLQFLFEYFSETQRNKGNFPGRFSGRQFSNSRSEMNVSTLELGDSALYLCASKGTGNTEAFFGQGTRLTVV.

This clone was found a few times. The chain uses TRBV28 and TRBJ1-1; no definite D call. CDR3 length: 12 amino acids. Looked up from germline, CDR1 is MDHEN and CDR2 is SYDVKM. Trimming pared 7 bases from V and 1 base from J, leaving 7 bases between. The CDR3 nucleotides read TGTGCCAGCACTCAAACGAACACTGAAGCTTTCTTT. Translating gives CASTQTNTEAFF.

Many counts were recorded for this clone. The chain couples TRBV29-1 to TRBJ2-7; D is unresolved. The V end lost 4 bases, the J end lost 6 bases, and 10 bases lay between the germline ends. CDR1 is SQVTM and CDR2 is ANQGSEA in the germline V gene. The CDR3 contains 11 residues. CDR3 amino acids: CSVARTGEQYF. The CDR3 coding sequence is TGCAGCGTTGCGAGGACCGGCGAGCAGTACTTC.

This clone showed up many times. The chain recombines TRBV20-1 with TRBJ1-5; maybe TRBD1 (5 bases). The CDR3 loop spans 15 amino acids. Trimming pared 6 bases from V and 0 bases from J, leaving 15 bases between. Germline CDR1 is DFQATT and CDR2 is SNEGSKA (reference sequence). The DNA of the CDR3 is TGCAGTGCAAACTTGGGGGGGTATAGCAATCAGCCCCAGCATTTT. Amino acid sequence: CSANLGGYSNQPQHF.

In this sample, this clone turned up many times. This rearrangement joins TRBV11-2 to TRBJ2-7, with 12 positions matching TRBD1. This CDR3 has 14 residues. The V and J ends lost 3 bases and 6 bases, in that order; junction bases with no gene match: 3. Germline-derived CDR1 and CDR2 are SGHAT and FQNNGV. Written as DNA, the CDR3 is TGTGCCAGCAGCTTGGGACAGGGGGCGGGCGAGCAGTACTTC. This codes for CASSLGQGAGEQYF.

By sample fraction, this clone is medium-sized. The J gene is TRBJ2-7, the V gene TRBV6-1; the D call may be TRBD1 or TRBD2 (5 bases each). Germline-derived CDR1 and CDR2 are MNHNS and SASEGT. Between the trimmed V and J ends, which lost 3 bases and 5 bases, there was a span of 17 bases. The CDR3 loop spans 15 amino acids. CDR3 residues: CASSDGARGSDEQYF. For the CDR3, the DNA is TGTGCCAGCAGTGATGGGGCCCGGGGTAGCGACGAGCAGTACTTC.

This clone showed up just once. The chain couples TRBV28 to TRBJ2-7; possible D gene TRBD2, 6 bases. Germline lookup yields CDR1 MDHEN and CDR2 SYDVKM. Trimming removed 3 bases from V and 3 bases from J, with 27 bases in between. CDR3 length equals 19 residues. The chain's CDR3 is CASSFRDLSGVLFYYEQYF. The CDR3 DNA is TGTGCCAGCAGTTTCCGGGACTTGAGTGGGGTCTTATTTTACTACGAGCAGTACTTC.

This clone is medium-sized. CDR3 protein: CASSYAGTSTDTQYF. CDR3 coding DNA: TGTGCCAGCAGTTACGCGGGGACTAGCACAGATACGCAGTATTTT. V and J are TRBV6-6 and TRBJ2-3; a weak D match, TRBD2 (6 bases). Germline assignment: CDR1 MNHNY and CDR2 SVGAGI (reference sequence). Trimming took 2 bases from V and 0 from J, leaving 9 bases between them. The CDR3 has 15 residues.

As concerns this clone: A read error may be the cause here, since a much bigger clone is one base away. This chain links TRBV4-1 with TRBJ2-4; D gene ambiguous. The CDR3 loop spans 19 amino acids. Germline CDR1 MGHRA, CDR2 YSYEKL. V was cut by 1 base and J by 0 bases, with 19 bases left in between. CDR3 bases: TGCGCCAGCAGCCAAGGGAAACTATCAAGTGCTCTAGCCAAAAACATTCAGTACTTC. This codes for CASSQGKLSSALAKNIQYF.

By sample fraction, this clone is medium-sized. V and J are TRBV6-1 and TRBJ1-2; weak D call: TRBD1 (5 bases). Looked up from germline, CDR1 is MNHNS and CDR2 is SASEGT. The V gene lost 6 bases and the J gene lost 8 bases, with 10 bases spanning the gap. The CDR3 runs to 11 residues. CDR3 protein: CASSPDIGYTF. The CDR3 coding sequence is TGTGCCAGCAGCCCGGACATCGGCTACACCTTC.

J is TRBJ2-1 and V is TRBV5-1, with D possibly being TRBD2 (5 bases). The CDR3 has 16 residues. V was clipped by 4 bases and J by 2 bases, with 16 bases between them. Germline V gene sequence: CDR1 SGHRS, CDR2 YFSETQ. CDR3 in DNA: TGCGCCAGCAGCCCGCCTGTAGCGCCTACCTACAATGAGCAGTTCTTC. Protein product: CASSPPVAPTYNEQFF. Complete variable domain (other parts from reference TRBV5-1 and TRBJ2-1): KAGVTQTPRYLIKTRGQQVTLSCSPISGHRSVSWYQQTPGQGLQFLFEYFSETQRNKGNFPGRFSGRQFSNSRSEMNVSTLELGDSALYLCASSPPVAPTYNEQFFGPGTRLTVL.

This clone was observed at least ten times. This sequence joins TRBV19 and TRBJ2-7, with no clear D. The CDR3 spans 15 residues. Germline V gene sequence: CDR1 LNHDA, CDR2 SQIVND (reference sequence). The V end lost 6 bases, the J end lost 3 bases, and 18 bases lay between the germline ends. The CDR3 loop is CASSRGHETLYEQYF. CDR3 bases: TGTGCCAGTAGCCGAGGCCACGAAACCCTCTACGAGCAGTACTTC.

This clone was observed at least ten times. The chain employs TRBV9 and TRBJ1-3; TRBD1 is a possible D gene (6 bases). The germline V gene encodes CDR1 SGDLS and CDR2 YYNGEE. There are 15 residues in the CDR3. Trimming took 0 bases from V and 4 from J, leaving 11 bases between them. The CDR3 DNA reads as TGTGCCAGCAGCGTAGATGGGACACCGGGAAACACCATATATTTT. As protein: CASSVDGTPGNTIYF.

This clone is classed as medium-sized. The chain uses TRBV6-1 and TRBJ2-7, with a possible D match to TRBD2 (6 bases). Trimming stripped 0 bases from V and 2 bases from J, with 11 bases between. This CDR3 comprises 15 residues. Germline CDR1 and CDR2: MNHNS and SASEGT. CDR3 amino acids: CASSEAGRGTYEQYF. The CDR3 nucleotides are TGTGCCAGCAGTGAAGCGGGTCGGGGGACCTACGAGCAGTACTTC.

Many counts were recorded for this clone. This may be a read error, as it is one base from a much larger clone. Other DNA sequences of this sample code for an identical CDR3. V gene TRBV12-3 or TRBV12-4 combines with J gene TRBJ2-5, with TRBD2 matching over 14 bases. The CDR3 consists of 16 residues. Here the CDR3 DNA reads TGTGCCAGCAGTTTAGTGGGACTAGCGGGGGCAGAGACCCAATACTTC. It codes for CASSLVGLAGAETQYF.

This clone was counted many times. The rearrangement joins TRBV4-2 to TRBJ1-2; D is possibly TRBD1 (5 bases). There are 15 residues in the CDR3. Germline assignment: CDR1 LGHNA and CDR2 YNFKEQ. The V and J ends lost 0 bases and 6 bases respectively, with 14 bases between them. The CDR3 reads CASSQEKGGGDGYTF. The DNA for the CDR3 is TGTGCCAGCAGCCAAGAAAAGGGTGGGGGAGATGGCTACACCTTC.

Remarks on this clone: At one end the junction does not follow the germline gene, possibly because of a read error. The chain carries TRBV11-2 and TRBJ2-7; D is uncertain. The CDR3 contains 14 residues. Germline V lookup: CDR1 SGHAT, CDR2 FQNNGV. The CDR3 DNA follows: TGTGCCAGCAGCCGTCCGTGGCAGTCCTACGAGCAGCACTTC. Amino acids: CASSRPWQSYEQHF.

This clone was observed at least ten times. The chain is built from TRBV7-3 and TRBJ2-1, with unresolved D. Germline V lookup: CDR1 SGHTA, CDR2 FQGTGA. The CDR3 extends over 16 amino acids. V was cut by 2 bases and J by 0 bases, with 11 bases left in between. In DNA, the CDR3 is TGTGCCAGCAGCTTACGCCAGAGGAGCTCCTACAATGAGCAGTTCTTC. Translation: CASSLRQRSSYNEQFF.

In this sample, this clone turned up many times. The V call is TRBV4-3, the J call TRBJ1-1; no clear D gene. The CDR3 has 13 amino acids. The V gene lost 1 base and the J gene lost 6 bases, with 9 bases spanning the gap. CDR1 and CDR2 (germline): LGHNA, YSLEER. The CDR3 DNA reads TGCGCCAGCAGCCAAGTAGTTAGGGCTGAAGCTTTCTTT. Residues: CASSQVVRAEAFF.

On this clone: With a much larger clone just one base away, this may be a read error. CDR3 sequence (DNA): TGTGCCAGCAGCCGCCCCGGACGAGCCAGAGATTTCTTT. Encoded protein: CASSRPGRARDFF. The chain couples TRBV5-4 to TRBJ1-1, with D uncertain. In germline, CDR1 is SGHNT, CDR2 YYREEE (reference sequence). V was clipped by 4 bases and J by 13 bases, with 20 bases between them. This CDR3 region has 13 residues.

This clone appeared many times. V usage is TRBV14 and J usage is TRBJ1-2; possibly TRBD1 for D (5 bases). The CDR3 sequence is 13 residues long. The germline V gene has CDR1 SGHDN and CDR2 FVKESK. The ends were cut back, 4 bases at V and 3 bases at J, with 9 bases in the middle. The CDR3: CASSRDSDYGYTF. The CDR3, as DNA: TGTGCCAGCAGCCGAGACAGTGACTATGGCTACACCTTC.

This clone occurred once. At one end the junction does not follow the germline gene, possibly because of a read error. The V gene is TRBV20-1, the J gene TRBJ2-1, with D perhaps TRBD2 (6 bases). Germline V gene data show CDR1 as DFQATT and CDR2 as SNEGSKA (reference sequence). The CDR3 covers 13 residues. Here the CDR3 reads CSVRDSTYNDQFF. DNA of the CDR3: TGCAGTGTTAGGGACTCAACCTACAATGATCAGTTCTTC.

This clone came up many times. Other nucleotide sequences from this sample produce the same CDR3. CDR3 nucleotides: TGCAGTGCTAGCCCCCCGGGCGCCAAAAACATTCAGTACTTC. Encoded protein: CSASPPGAKNIQYF. This chain connects TRBV20-1 to TRBJ2-4; D is undetermined. Trimming took 3 bases from V and 1 from J, leaving 10 bases between them. Per germline, CDR1 DFQATT and CDR2 SNEGSKA (reference sequence). CDR3 size: 14 residues.

CDR3 residues: CAWSVQPRDTQYF. The CDR3, as DNA: TGTGCCTGGAGTGTTCAGCCACGTGATACGCAGTATTTT. J is TRBJ2-3 and V is TRBV30; D remains ambiguous. V was shortened by 0 bases and J by 6 bases, with 10 bases between the two germline ends. This CDR3 region has 13 residues. Germline lookup yields CDR1 GTSNPN and CDR2 SVGIG (reference sequence).

The gene calls are TRBV20-1 and TRBJ1-2; perhaps TRBD1 as D (5 bases). Germline lookup yields CDR1 DFQATT and CDR2 SNEGSKA (reference sequence). The CDR3 has 14 residues. V shed 1 base and J shed 2 bases, with 11 bases lying between them. The CDR3 DNA reads TGCAGTGCTAGAGCCCATCGGGGGAACTATGGCTACACCTTC. Translation gives CSARAHRGNYGYTF.

In its sample, this clone was seen many times. One base away lies a much larger clone, so this may be a sequencing read error. The chain carries TRBV2 and TRBJ2-5, with 7 nucleotides matching TRBD1. This CDR3 contains 13 residues. Germline assignment: CDR1 SNHLY and CDR2 FYNNEI. The trim removed 8 bases at V and 4 bases at J, leaving 7 bases unmatched. The CDR3 DNA follows: TGTGCCAGCGATAAGGGGGCGGGAGAGACCCAGTACTTC. This codes for CASDKGAGETQYF.

This clone rates as medium-sized. This chain links TRBV27 with TRBJ1-6; D ambiguous. Between the trimmed V and J ends, which lost 2 bases and 5 bases, there was a span of 4 bases. Per the germline V gene, CDR1 is MNHEY and CDR2 is SMNVEV (reference sequence). The CDR3 length is 13 residues. CDR3 sequence: CASSLKDNSPLHF. DNA of the CDR3: TGTGCCAGCAGTTTAAAGGATAATTCACCCCTCCACTTT.

The chain joins TRBV6-6 to TRBJ2-7, with 9 nucleotides matching TRBD1. This CDR3 contains 16 residues. V shed 2 bases and J 1 base; nucleotides not matched to a gene: 6. CDR1 and CDR2 from the germline V gene are MNHNY and SVGAGI (reference sequence). CDR3 residues: CASSYPTTGGSYEQYF. For the CDR3, the DNA is TGTGCCAGCAGTTACCCGACGACAGGGGGGTCCTACGAGCAGTACTTC.